The rows below give T cell receptor beta chains drawn from one sample of a study of blood T cell repertoires in COVID-19. Profiled with immunoSEQ multiplex PCR; TCRdb holds only in-frame clones, not every one. The data show 45,000 to 50,000 clones, 80% to 90% seen once. Sequences were obtained from peripheral blood. These receptors all stem from a woman aged 80 or over with COVID-19, enrolled during active disease. Both conserved end residues are part of each CDR3. The D gene is left open where the match is weak. The listing skips clone size in some rows; elsewhere it reads once, few, many or a size class.

15	TRBD1	TRBJ2-2	TRBV5-5	once	CASSWGTGAVGELFF	TGTGCCAGCAGCTGGGGGACAGGGGCGGTCGGGGAGCTGTTTTTT
13	TRBD1	TRBJ1-2	TRBV2	.	CAARTGGNYGYTF	TGTGCCGCCCGGACAGGGGGAAACTATGGCTACACCTTC
15	.	TRBJ2-5	TRBV11-2	.	CASSLFHSEQETQYF	TGTGCCAGCAGCTTATTCCATTCTGAGCAAGAGACCCAGTACTTC
16	TRBD1	TRBJ1-2	TRBV2	.	CASTPGGGQGTVGYTF	TGTGCCAGCACCCCCGGTGGGGGACAGGGGACTGTTGGCTACACCTTC
18	.	TRBJ1-3	TRBV15	.	CATSRGDGSGISGNTIYF	TGTGCCACCAGCAGAGGGGATGGGTCCGGGATCTCTGGAAACACCATATATTTT
15	TRBD1	TRBJ2-7	TRBV4-1	.	CASSSMGQGVYEQYF	TGCGCCAGCAGCTCGATGGGACAGGGGGTCTACGAGCAGTACTTC
16	TRBD1	TRBJ1-6	TRBV6-2/TRBV6-3	.	CASSYFSGQGQAPLHF	TGTGCCAGCAGTTATTTTTCGGGACAGGGGCAGGCACCCCTCCACTTT
14	.	TRBJ1-6	TRBV7-8	.	CASSPGPYNSPLHF	TGTGCCAGCAGCCCTGGGCCTTATAATTCACCCCTCCACTTT
14	.	TRBJ2-7	TRBV7-2	.	CASSLGLASYEQYF	TGTGCCAGCAGCTTAGGGCTAGCGAGCTACGAGCAGTACTTC
16	TRBD2	TRBJ2-7	TRBV28	.	CASSPSASGTSYEQYF	TGTGCCAGCAGCCCATCGGCTAGCGGGACGTCGTACGAGCAGTACTTC
15	.	TRBJ2-4	TRBV5-6	.	CASSKPTGTLNIQYF	TGTGCCAGCAGCAAACCGACAGGGACTTTAAACATTCAGTACTTC
14	.	TRBJ1-2	TRBV19	.	CASSGSSEGYGYTF	TGTGCCAGTTCCGGGAGCTCGGAAGGCTATGGCTACACCTTC
17	TRBD2	TRBJ2-7	TRBV4-2	.	CASSQDLILAGAYEQYF	TGTGCCAGCAGCCAAGATCTGATCCTAGCGGGAGCCTACGAGCAGTACTTC
13	.	TRBJ1-1	TRBV15	.	CATSRDAEGGAFF	TGTGCCACCAGCAGAGACGCGGAGGGTGGAGCTTTCTTT
13	.	TRBJ1-2	TRBV20-1	few	CSASSGYENGYTF	TGCAGTGCTAGTTCCGGGTATGAGAATGGCTACACCTTC
16	.	TRBJ2-2	TRBV7-9	.	CASSPLSGALPGELFF	TGTGCCAGCAGCCCCCTTAGCGGAGCGCTTCCCGGGGAGCTGTTTTTT
14	.	TRBJ2-3	TRBV7-3	.	CASRRGGSTDTQYF	TGTGCCTCCCGGAGGGGGGGGAGCACAGATACGCAGTATTTT
18	.	TRBJ1-3	TRBV19	.	CASSIRHSRQFSGNTIYF	TGTGCCAGTAGTATCCGGCACAGCCGCCAGTTCTCTGGAAACACCATATATTTT
13	TRBD1	TRBJ2-5	TRBV6-5	.	CASSPDRDETQYF	TGTGCCAGCAGTCCGGACAGGGACGAGACCCAGTACTTC
17	TRBD1	TRBJ2-7	TRBV5-6	.	CASSLNSGTGIPYEQYF	TGTGCCAGCAGCTTGAATTCCGGGACAGGGATTCCCTACGAGCAGTACTTC
14	.	TRBJ1-1	TRBV19	.	CASSRRETGTEAFF	TGTGCCAGTAGTAGGAGGGAGACGGGCACTGAAGCTTTCTTT
13	TRBD2	TRBJ2-3	TRBV6-5	.	CASRRGSTDTQYF	TGTGCCAGCAGGCGGGGGAGCACAGATACGCAGTATTTT
16	.	TRBJ1-2	TRBV4-2	.	CASSQGVGYNAYGYTF	TGTGCCAGCAGCCAGGGAGTGGGGTATAACGCTTATGGCTACACCTTC
14	TRBD1	TRBJ2-3	TRBV27	.	CASSTHRGGDTQYF	TGTGCCAGCTCAACCCACAGGGGCGGAGATACGCAGTATTTT
18	TRBD1	TRBJ1-4	TRBV6-6	once	CASSLSGTGGATNEKLFF	TGTGCCAGCAGTCTCTCGGGGACAGGGGGCGCCACTAATGAAAAACTGTTTTTT
14	.	TRBJ2-1	TRBV2	.	CASRSLTSYNEQFF	TGTGCCAGCAGATCTCTGACTTCGTACAATGAGCAGTTCTTC
14	TRBD1	TRBJ2-2	TRBV7-2	.	CASSAQGAAGELFF	TGTGCCAGCAGCGCACAGGGGGCAGCCGGGGAGCTGTTTTTT
13	TRBD2	TRBJ2-5	TRBV24-1	.	CATERGPEETQYF	TGTGCCACGGAGCGGGGGCCGGAAGAGACCCAGTACTTC
14	TRBD1	TRBJ1-1	TRBV3-1/TRBV3-2	once	CASSPQGTRTEAFF	TGTGCCAGCAGCCCACAGGGGACGAGGACTGAAGCTTTCTTT
15	.	TRBJ2-1	TRBV19	few	CASRFRGARYNEQFF	TGTGCCAGTAGGTTCCGGGGGGCCCGGTACAATGAGCAGTTCTTC
15	TRBD2	TRBJ2-7	TRBV27	few	CASSPVGTSRYEQYF	TGTGCCAGCAGTCCCGTGGGGACTAGCAGGTACGAGCAGTACTTC
11	.	TRBJ1-2	TRBV12-3/TRBV12-4	.	CASREAYGYTF	TGTGCCAGCAGGGAGGCCTATGGCTACACCTTC
17	.	TRBJ2-1	TRBV11-3	.	CASSAVTASRGYNEQFF	TGTGCCAGCAGCGCCGTTACGGCATCACGGGGTTACAATGAGCAGTTCTTC
15	.	TRBJ2-1	TRBV5-1	.	CASSSDLGVYNEQFF	TGCGCCAGCAGCTCGGACCTCGGGGTTTACAATGAGCAGTTCTTC
18	TRBD1	TRBJ2-2	TRBV11-2	.	CASSFRQGGDLYTGELFF	TGTGCCAGCAGCTTCCGACAGGGGGGGGATCTTTACACCGGGGAGCTGTTTTTT
15	TRBD1	TRBJ1-4	TRBV19	few	CASSSAGGINEKLFF	TGTGCCAGTAGTTCCGCAGGGGGGATTAATGAAAAACTGTTTTTT
15	TRBD1	TRBJ2-2	TRBV18	.	CASSLGQGLTGELFF	TGTGCCAGCTCACTAGGACAGGGGCTCACCGGGGAGCTGTTTTTT
14	.	TRBJ2-7	TRBV5-4	once	CASSLYLSSYEQYF	TGTGCCAGCAGCTTGTACCTGAGCTCCTACGAGCAGTACTTC
14	TRBD1	TRBJ1-4	TRBV6-5	.	CASSRGLYNEKLFF	TGTGCCAGCAGTAGGGGGCTATATAATGAAAAACTGTTTTTT
14	.	TRBJ2-5	TRBV7-9	.	CASSLAGAGETQYF	TGTGCCAGCAGCTTGGCTGGGGCAGGGGAGACCCAGTACTTC
13	TRBD1	TRBJ1-1	TRBV12-3/TRBV12-4	.	CASSIRQGTEAFF	TGTGCCAGCAGTATCAGACAGGGCACTGAAGCTTTCTTT
18	TRBD2	TRBJ2-1	TRBV6-1	.	CASSEVLAGVGSYNEQFF	TGTGCCAGCAGTGAAGTTCTAGCGGGAGTGGGCTCCTACAATGAGCAGTTCTTC
13	TRBD2	TRBJ2-1	TRBV9	.	CASQREIYNEQFF	TGTGCCAGCCAGCGGGAGATATACAATGAGCAGTTCTTC
13	.	TRBJ1-4	TRBV25-1	.	CASSKQGNEKLFF	TGTGCCAGCAGTAAACAGGGTAATGAAAAACTGTTTTTT
15	.	TRBJ1-1	TRBV9	.	CASSVNPTGLTEAFF	TGTGCCAGCAGCGTAAATCCCACAGGGTTGACTGAAGCTTTCTTT
15	.	TRBJ2-7	TRBV9	.	CASSVTGQSSYEQYF	TGTGCCAGCAGCGTAACTGGACAGAGTTCCTACGAGCAGTACTTC